The entry below gives a single TCR beta chain sequence along with its context. The antigen remains unidentified. Germline V lookup: CDR1 SGHDN, CDR2 FVKESK. This CDR3 region has 14 residues. Trimming cost V 3 bases and J 5 bases; bases outside gene matches: 4. This entry belongs to a study of OX40 agonist ivuxolimab in advanced cancers. Study-wide context: In this trial design, patients received ivuxolimab intravenously at 0.01 to 10 mg/kg every 2 weeks.

Broader study findings: On average, a greater number of expanded clones characterised CD8+ T cells relative to CD4+. Dose levels from 0.1 to 3.0 mg/kg saw CD4+ and CD8+ blood T cells expand clonally by week 6.

The protocol was immunoSEQ multiplex PCR, while the TCRdb copy is restricted to in-frame clones and leaves out a portion. The table lists around 70,000 clones, around four fifths of them singletons. The receptor's source is an adult with an advanced solid tumor such as melanoma, head and neck, liver or kidney cancer. The rearrangement links TRBV14 to TRBJ2-1; 7 bases are shared with TRBD2. The sample was CD4+ or CD8+ T cells sorted from blood, taken in a trial of the OX40 agonist ivuxolimab. For the CDR3, the DNA is TGTGCCAGCAGCCAGCAGCGGGGCCACAATGAGCAGTTCTTC. Translating gives CASSQQRGHNEQFF.